A selection of T cell receptor beta chains follows, all from one sample in a study of T cells in Graves' hyperthyroidism and ophthalmopathy. One entry per CDR3 protein results from TCRdb running MiXCR on the multiplex PCR reads. There are about 840,000 distinct CDR3 sequences in the sample; more than 30% occur only once, and around 10% lies in the top ten. Sequencing was performed on blood. These receptors were obtained from a man younger than 35 with Graves' hyperthyroidism. Each CDR3 is given with its conserved first and last residue. A D gene is named only where the DNA matches it firmly. Size tells how often a clone was seen (once, few, many) or the class of an expanded clone, and some rows leave it out.

v_call	j_call	d_call	clone_size	cdr3_nt	cdr3_aa
TRBV7-3	TRBJ2-7	-	once	TGTGCCAGCAGCTTAACTCTGATGACAGAGCCCTCCTACGAGCAGTACTTC	CASSLTLMTEPSYEQYF
TRBV9	TRBJ1-6	-	few	TGTGCCAGCAGCGCCCTAGGGGTCTCCAATTCACCCCTCCACTTT	CASSALGVSNSPLHF
TRBV6-5	TRBJ2-7	-	few	TGTGCCAGCACCGGGACAACAGGCACCTACGAGCAGTACTTC	CASTGTTGTYEQYF
TRBV7-8	TRBJ2-7	-	many	TGTGCCAGCAGCAGGGAGGGGGCGCACTACGAGCAGTACTTC	CASSREGAHYEQYF
TRBV7-2	TRBJ2-2	-	-	TGTGCCAGCAGACATCAGACAGAGAACACCGGGGAGCTGTTTTTT	CASRHQTENTGELFF
TRBV4-1	TRBJ2-7	-	few	TGCGCCAGCAGCCAAGATTTCGATCGGGCCTACGAGCAGTACTTC	CASSQDFDRAYEQYF
TRBV4-1	TRBJ2-5	-	-	TGCGCCAGCAGCCATTTCAGGGACCAAGAGACCCAGTACTTC	CASSHFRDQETQYF
TRBV7-2	TRBJ2-7	TRBD2	few	TGTGCCAGCAGCTTAGAGCGGGGGGACGAGCAGTACTTC	CASSLERGDEQYF
TRBV19	TRBJ1-1	-	-	TGTGCCAGTAGTATTTCCTCCGGGACCTTGAACACTGAAGCTTTCTTT	CASSISSGTLNTEAFF
TRBV6-1	TRBJ1-6	TRBD1	few	TGTGCCAGCACCCGGACAGGGGATTCACCCCTCCACTTT	CASTRTGDSPLHF
TRBV5-4	TRBJ2-5	-	-	TGTGCCAGCAGCTTATGTGGCCAAGAGACCCAGTACTTC	CASSLCGQETQYF
TRBV20-1	TRBJ2-5	TRBD2	few	TGCAGTGCTGGCCGGAGCGGGGGGGCGGAGACCCAGTACTTC	CSAGRSGGAETQYF
TRBV7-3	TRBJ2-5	TRBD1	-	TGTGCCAGCAGCCCGGACGGGACAGTTTTGGGGACCCAGTACTTC	CASSPDGTVLGTQYF
TRBV2	TRBJ1-1	-	-	TGTGCCAGCAGGACGGGACGTACTAACACTGAAGCTTTCTTT	CASRTGRTNTEAFF
TRBV20-1	TRBJ1-2	-	few	TGCAGTGTTTTCCGGGGCTATGGCTACACCTTC	CSVFRGYGYTF
TRBV25-1	TRBJ2-5	-	-	TGTGCCAGCAGTGATTCAGGGGTTTCGGAGACCCAGTACTTC	CASSDSGVSETQYF
TRBV7-7	TRBJ2-7	TRBD2	many	TGTGCTAGCAGCTCTGGGACTAGCCCTCTTGACGAGCAGTACTTC	CASSSGTSPLDEQYF
TRBV20-1	TRBJ2-2	-	few	TGCAGTGCTAGTCCTGCGGGATCGAACACCGGGGAGCTGTTTTTT	CSASPAGSNTGELFF
TRBV5-1	TRBJ2-6	-	few	TGCGCCAGCAGCTTGTCCTCAGGGGCTGGGGCCAACGTCCTGACTTTC	CASSLSSGAGANVLTF
TRBV20-1	TRBJ1-3	-	few	TGCGGAGTCACCAAAGCTGTCTCTGGAAACACCATATATTTT	CGVTKAVSGNTIYF
TRBV11-1	TRBJ2-5	TRBD1	-	TGTGCCAGCAGCTTATTCGCCACAGGGGACGGGTCAGAGACCCAGTACTTC	CASSLFATGDGSETQYF
TRBV29-1	TRBJ1-1	-	-	TGCAGCGTTGCCGGGTTCAATGAGCGGACAGACACTGAAGCTTTCTTT	CSVAGFNERTDTEAFF
TRBV10-3	TRBJ1-1	-	-	TGTGCCAGCAGCCACCTTTACACTGAAGCTTTCTTT	CASSHLYTEAFF
TRBV2	TRBJ2-7	-	few	TGTGCCAGCAGTGATCCGAAGTCCGACAGTACCTACGAGCAGTACTTC	CASSDPKSDSTYEQYF
TRBV5-6	TRBJ2-5	TRBD1	few	TGTGCCAGCAGCTCGGTGGGACAGGGAAAGCAAGAGACCCAGTACTTC	CASSSVGQGKQETQYF
TRBV25-1	TRBJ1-2	TRBD1	-	TGTGCCAGCGCTACAGGGGGAAGGAATGGCTACACCTTC	CASATGGRNGYTF
TRBV29-1	TRBJ2-7	-	many	TGCAGCGCCCTGGAGCCAGGGAGCGAGCAGTACTTC	CSALEPGSEQYF